This TCR beta chain comes out of a study of blood T cell repertoires in COVID-19. TCRdb's table, derived via immunoSEQ multiplex PCR, lists solely in-frame clones and lacks some. This repertoire shows approximately 250,000 clones, under 95% found once; its top ten account for approximately 2.9%. V was cut by 2 bases and J by 7 bases, with 12 bases left in between. The CDR3 is made up of 15 amino acids. CDR1 is SGHTA, CDR2 FQGTGA, per germline. The gene calls are TRBV7-3 and TRBJ1-6, with D uncertain. The sequencing sample was made of PBMCs or T cells enriched from blood (not recorded which). The TCR originated in a man aged 40-50 years who had been exposed to COVID-19. CDR3 nucleotides: TGTGCCAGCAGCTTAGCCGTCGGTTCGAATTCACCCCTCCACTTT. This gives the protein CASSLAVGSNSPLHF.